Below, 27 T cell receptor beta chains from the same sample are listed, as sequenced in a study of tumour-infiltrating T cells in Burkitt lymphoma. This table comes from immunoSEQ multiplex PCR, and its TCRdb copy is limited to in-frame clones, with some not included. The table records 12,000 to 15,000 clones, 30% of them present only once. Sequencing was done on a sample of tumor tissue. The receptors were gathered from a human donor with diffuse large B-cell lymphoma.

The sample holds a few counts of this clone. The J gene is TRBJ2-2, the V gene TRBV7-3; D not certain. Germline CDR1 and CDR2: SGHTA and FQGTGA. V lost 0 bases to trimming and J lost 0 bases, with 11 bases between them. The CDR3 has 17 amino acids. DNA of the CDR3: TGTGCCAGCAGCTTAACCGGCGCAACTACGAACACCGGGGAGCTGTTTTTT. Translated, it gives CASSLTGATTNTGELFF.

In regard to this clone: Its ends do not fully match the called genes, so a read error is possible. Other DNA sequences of this sample code for an identical CDR3. The chain uses TRBV5-6 and TRBJ2-7; D is unclear. CDR3 size: 14 residues. Per the germline V gene, CDR1 is SGHDT and CDR2 is YYEEEE. CDR3 DNA sequence: TGTGCCAGCAGCTTGGGACCGAACCCGTACGAACAGTACTTC. It codes for CASSLGPNPYEQYF.

The J gene is TRBJ2-2, the V gene TRBV7-3, with D uncertain. V was trimmed by 5 bases and J by 1 base, leaving 14 bases between them. The germline V gene has CDR1 SGHTA and CDR2 FQGTGA. The CDR3 has 16 amino acids. This chain's CDR3 is CASSPTASWNTGELFF. The CDR3 DNA reads TGTGCCAGCAGCCCCACAGCCTCTTGGAACACCGGGGAGCTGTTTTTT. Full variable domain (outside the CDR3, taken from reference TRBV7-3 and TRBJ2-2): GAGVSQTPSNKVTEKGKYVELRCDPISGHTALYWYRQSLGQGPEFLIYFQGTGAADDSGLPNDRFFAVRPEGSVSTLKIQRTERGDSAVYLCASSPTASWNTGELFFGEGSRLTVL.

This clone is large within its sample. This chain connects TRBV9 to TRBJ1-5; D is unresolved. Germline CDR1 is SGDLS and CDR2 is YYNGEE. The V end lost 0 bases, the J end lost 7 bases, and 8 bases lay between the germline ends. The CDR3 extends over 13 amino acids. In DNA, the CDR3 is TGTGCCAGCAGCGTAGCGGGTGACCAGCCCCAGCATTTT. This sequence encodes CASSVAGDQPQHF.

This clone was seen a handful of times. V usage is TRBV6-5 and J usage is TRBJ2-7; tentatively, D is TRBD2 (6 bases). This CDR3 contains 15 residues. V lost 2 bases to trimming and J lost 0 bases, with 11 bases between them. CDR1 is MNHEY and CDR2 is SVGAGI in the germline V gene. CDR3 loop: CASSYRASDSYEQYF. The CDR3 nucleotides are TGTGCCAGCAGTTACAGGGCTAGCGACTCCTACGAGCAGTACTTC.

The CDR3, as DNA: TGCAGCGTTGCGGACAGGGGAACCGGGGAGCTGTTTTTT. The encoded protein is CSVADRGTGELFF. This chain links TRBV29-1 with TRBJ2-2; 9 nucleotides align to TRBD1. The germline V gene encodes CDR1 SQVTM and CDR2 ANQGSEA. The CDR3 is 13 amino acids. The V and J ends lost 4 bases and 5 bases, in that order; junction bases with no gene match: 2.

The chain couples TRBV7-2 to TRBJ2-6, with D unclear. The V gene lost 5 bases and the J gene lost 0 bases, with 8 bases spanning the gap. The CDR3 has 15 residues. Germline CDR1 is SGHTA and CDR2 is FQGNSA. The CDR3 DNA reads as TGTGCCAGCAGCCATAGCAGCTCTGGGGCCAACGTCCTGACTTTC. It is translated as CASSHSSSGANVLTF.

This clone was detected a few times. V usage is TRBV9 and J usage is TRBJ2-3, with TRBD2 identical over 8 bases. The CDR3 length is 16 residues. Germline V gene data show CDR1 as SGDLS and CDR2 as YYNGEE. V trimming: 3 bases; J trimming: 3 bases; junction bases outside the gene matches: 9. CDR3 sequence reads: CASSGNREGQTDTQYF. CDR3 coding DNA: TGTGCCAGCAGCGGAAACCGGGAGGGCCAGACAGATACGCAGTATTTT.

The chain joins TRBV5-1 to TRBJ2-3, with TRBD1 matching over 7 bases. This CDR3 is built from 15 residues. The trim removed 4 bases at V and 2 bases at J, leaving 7 bases unmatched. Germline values: CDR1 SGHRS, CDR2 YFSETQ. The CDR3, as DNA: TGCGCCAGCAGCCCGTTGACAGGGTCCACAGATACGCAGTATTTT. Its translation is CASSPLTGSTDTQYF.

The V and J genes are TRBV30 and TRBJ2-5; D is uncertain. This CDR3 is 11 amino acids long. Trimming removed 2 bases at V and 4 bases at J, with 5 bases between. The germline CDR1 and CDR2 sequences are GTSNPN and SVGIG (reference sequence). CDR3 amino acids: CAWSQPETQYF. The CDR3 nucleotides read TGTGCCTGGAGTCAGCCAGAGACCCAGTACTTC. Using reference TRBV30 and TRBJ2-5 for the parts outside the CDR3, the full variable domain is SQTIHQWPATLVQPVGSPLSLECTVEGTSNPNLYWYRQAAGRGLQLLFYSVGIGQISSEVPQNLSASRPQDRQFILSSKKLLLSDSGFYLCAWSQPETQYFGPGTRLLVL.

The rearrangement uses TRBV6-5 and TRBJ1-1; D perhaps matches TRBD1 (6 bases). From germline, CDR1 is MNHEY and CDR2 SVGAGI. The V end lost 6 bases, the J end lost 5 bases, and 16 bases lay between the germline ends. CDR3 length: 14 amino acids. CDR3 residues: CASRPTGWWTEAFF. CDR3 sequence (DNA): TGTGCCAGCAGACCAACAGGGTGGTGGACTGAAGCTTTCTTT.

The chain joins TRBV30 to TRBJ1-1, with TRBD1 matching over 10 bases. The CDR3 is made up of 16 amino acids. J was trimmed by 1 base and V by 0 bases; bases with no gene match: 5. Per germline, CDR1 GTSNPN and CDR2 SVGIG (reference sequence). CDR3 in amino acids: CAWSVRQGAGNTEAFF. Here the CDR3 DNA reads TGTGCCTGGAGTGTCCGACAGGGGGCGGGGAACACTGAAGCTTTCTTT.

J is TRBJ1-5 and V is TRBV23-1; D is unresolved. TRBV23-1 is an ORF for which the function is uncertain. V lost 1 base and J 0 bases, leaving 7 bases between the germline ends. CDR3 length: 15 residues. This CDR3 is CASSQFRYSNQPQHF. The CDR3, as DNA: TGCGCCAGCAGTCAATTCCGATATAGCAATCAGCCCCAGCATTTT.

The chain recombines TRBV18 with TRBJ2-7; D may be TRBD2 (6 bases). The CDR3 consists of 14 residues. The V gene lost 1 base and the J gene lost 2 bases, with 9 bases spanning the gap. CDR1 and CDR2 (germline): KGHSH, LQKENI. CDR3 protein: CASSPRGVPYEQYF. The CDR3 nucleotides are TGTGCCAGCTCACCACGGGGGGTTCCCTACGAGCAGTACTTC.

This clone was seen a handful of times. The chain couples TRBV5-1 to TRBJ1-1, with D unresolved. There are 15 residues in the CDR3. V was shortened by 8 bases and J by 0 bases, with 17 bases between the two germline ends. The germline gives CDR1 SGHRS, CDR2 YFSETQ. The CDR3 region has the DNA TGCGCCAGTAAGGACTTGCGGGTGATGAACACTGAAGCTTTCTTT. It codes for CASKDLRVMNTEAFF. Drawing the rest from reference TRBV5-1 and TRBJ1-1, the complete variable domain is KAGVTQTPRYLIKTRGQQVTLSCSPISGHRSVSWYQQTPGQGLQFLFEYFSETQRNKGNFPGRFSGRQFSNSRSEMNVSTLELGDSALYLCASKDLRVMNTEAFFGQGTRLTVV.

V gene TRBV6-6 combines with J gene TRBJ1-5; 8 bases line up with TRBD1. The trim removed 6 bases at V and 3 bases at J, leaving 7 bases unmatched. The germline V gene encodes CDR1 MNHNY and CDR2 SVGAGI (reference sequence). The CDR3 covers 15 residues. CDR3 region: CASRTLQGDNQPQHF. For the CDR3, the DNA is TGTGCCAGCAGGACCCTACAGGGGGACAATCAGCCCCAGCATTTT.

This clone was seen more than once but under ten times. This chain uses TRBV9 with TRBJ2-5; D is possibly TRBD1 (5 bases). CDR3 length: 15 amino acids. The germline gives CDR1 SGDLS, CDR2 YYNGEE. V was shortened by 0 bases and J by 5 bases, with 14 bases between the two germline ends. The CDR3 region is CASSVEGVSKETQYF. The CDR3 nucleotides read TGTGCCAGCAGCGTAGAAGGGGTATCGAAGGAGACCCAGTACTTC.

The CDR3 here is CASSTASGPGDTQYF. The CDR3 nucleotides are TGTGCCAGTAGTACCGCTAGCGGGCCTGGGGATACGCAGTATTTT. The V gene is TRBV19, the J gene TRBJ2-3, with 8 bases aligning to TRBD2. V was pared by 4 bases and J by 6 bases, with 9 bases of the junction left unmatched. CDR1 LNHDA and CDR2 SQIVND come from the germline V gene (reference sequence). CDR3 length: 15 residues.

The rearrangement uses TRBV29-1 and TRBJ2-3, with no clear D. The ends were cut back, 4 bases at V and 1 base at J, with 12 bases in the middle. The length of the CDR3 is 14 residues. CDR1 SQVTM and CDR2 ANQGSEA come from the germline V gene. CDR3 in DNA: TGCAGCGTTGCCGCATACTTAGGCACAGATACGCAGTATTTT. Amino acid sequence: CSVAAYLGTDTQYF.

This chain connects TRBV30 to TRBJ1-2; maybe TRBD1 (6 bases). The CDR3 totals 15 residues. The germline V gene has CDR1 GTSNPN and CDR2 SVGIG (reference sequence). The V and J ends lost 0 bases and 1 base respectively, with 12 bases between them. The CDR3 here is CAWSVPAGDNYGYTF. The CDR3 bases are TGTGCCTGGAGTGTACCCGCAGGGGATAACTATGGCTACACCTTC.

The rearrangement uses TRBV4-1 and TRBJ2-7; TRBD2 might be the D (5 bases). Germline lookup yields CDR1 MGHRA and CDR2 YSYEKL. V dropped 4 bases and J dropped 3 bases, with 13 bases sitting between them. This CDR3 region has 14 residues. This CDR3 is CASSREGIGYEQYF. The CDR3, as DNA: TGCGCCAGCAGCCGTGAGGGTATCGGCTACGAGCAGTACTTC.

The chain combines TRBV2 with TRBJ2-7, with 10 bases identical to TRBD1. The CDR3 runs to 13 residues. CDR1 is SNHLY and CDR2 is FYNNEI in the germline V gene. V lost 9 bases and J lost 2; bases outside the gene matches: 4. The CDR3 sequence: CARDGTGAYEQYF. The CDR3 coding sequence is TGTGCCAGGGACGGGACAGGGGCCTACGAGCAGTACTTC.

The chain has TRBV7-8 and TRBJ1-3, with a weak D call TRBD1 (5 bases). V was trimmed by 5 bases and J by 4 bases, leaving 9 bases between them. CDR1 is SGHVS and CDR2 is FQNEAQ in the germline V gene. There are 13 residues in the CDR3. CDR3 loop: CASSLGTGNTIYF. The CDR3 coding sequence is TGTGCCAGCAGCCTAGGGACGGGAAACACCATATATTTT.

This chain joins TRBV19 and TRBJ2-1; possibly TRBD1 for D (5 bases). Trimming removed 1 base at V and 8 bases at J, with 9 bases between. Looked up from germline, CDR1 is LNHDA and CDR2 is SQIVND (reference sequence). The CDR3 covers 13 residues. CDR3 DNA sequence: TGTGCCAGTAGTATAGGGACACTCGATGAGCAGTTCTTC. This gives the protein CASSIGTLDEQFF.

This chain links TRBV7-9 with TRBJ1-1, with no clear D. CDR1 SEHNR and CDR2 FQNEAQ come from the germline V gene (reference sequence). The CDR3 length is 13 residues. Trimming took 3 bases from V and 0 from J, leaving 5 bases between them. The CDR3 is CASSFAVNTEAFF. The CDR3 nucleotides are TGTGCCAGCAGCTTTGCGGTGAACACTGAAGCTTTCTTT.

The DNA for the CDR3 is TGTGCCAGCAGCCCTAGACCACAGCCCCAGCATTTT. Its protein is CASSPRPQPQHF. The gene calls are TRBV6-1 and TRBJ1-5, with no clear D. Germline assignment: CDR1 MNHNS and CDR2 SASEGT. Trimming removed 6 bases at V and 7 bases at J, with 10 bases between. The CDR3 totals 12 residues.

This clone has a handful of counts. The chain has TRBV25-1 and TRBJ1-2; D gene unclear. The CDR3 covers 14 residues. Germline lookup yields CDR1 MGHDK and CDR2 SYGVNS. The ends were cut back, 4 bases at V and 2 bases at J, with 11 bases in the middle. The CDR3 reads CASSADGKNYGYTF. Here the CDR3 DNA reads TGTGCCAGCAGTGCAGACGGTAAAAACTATGGCTACACCTTC.